This T cell receptor beta chain was sequenced during a study of OX40 agonist ivuxolimab in advanced cancers. About the investigation overall: Ivuxolimab, which targeted the costimulatory receptor OX40 (CD134), was an agonistic, fully human IgG2 monoclonal antibody. The paper describes the monotherapy dose-escalation part (N ≈ 51 patients) of the phase I trial of ivuxolimab. Partial responses occurred in three dose-escalation patients, of whom one had hepatocellular carcinoma and two had cutaneous melanoma. Of the roughly 53 patients in dose escalation, about 20 had hepatocellular carcinoma, around 15 had melanoma, 9 had renal cell carcinoma and 9 had head and neck cancer. Intravenous ivuxolimab was administered to patients every 2 weeks at six dose levels: 0.01, 0.1, 0.3, 1.5, 3 and 10 mg/kg. A male proportion of roughly 80% and a mean age of roughly 58 years, ranging from about 20 to 80, were recorded for the dose-escalation cohort. Peripheral TCRbeta sequencing aimed to test whether ivuxolimab altered TCR sequence diversity and caused clonal T-cell expansion. Prior anti-PD-1, anti-PD-L1 or anti-CTLA-4 therapy was permitted, and checkpoint inhibitors had been received by roughly two fifths of dose-escalation patients. Broad study findings and their caveats: After ivuxolimab, expanded clones were on average more numerous among CD8+ T cells than among CD4+ T cells. At doses from 0.1 to 3.0 mg/kg, clonal expansion was seen in both CD4+ and CD8+ blood T cells between baseline and week 6. Low levels of normalized T-cell clonal expansion were also seen in some patients who did not respond. In the 0.1-3.0 mg/kg groups, partial responders had among the lowest normalized peripheral clonal expansion, particularly in CD8+ T cells. Antigen specificity was not determined for the clonally expanded peripheral T cells.

As concerns this clone: Its recognized antigen is unknown. Within one base of it there is no much larger clone, and no base qualities were kept.

Reading from cysteine to phenylalanine, the CDR3 counts 12 amino acids. The DNA shown is the 36-base CDR3, in frame from base 1. Reading the germline V gene gives CDR1 SGHAT and CDR2 FQNNGV. Between the V and J ends, shortened by 0 bases and 8 bases respectively, the junction contains 7 bases. To sequence the TCRbeta CDR3 region, genomic DNA was isolated from the sorted cells. The immunoSEQ Assay was used for sequencing of TCRbeta CDR3 regions. Here the immuneACCESS table is served through TCRdb, limited to in-frame sequences with V and J called. Missing clones are a known gap in these copies; in checked studies unresolved V genes cover under half, and the rest lacks a known reason. A total of around 67,000 clones appear in this sample, approximately 80% of them only once. The top ten clonotypes cover 1.2% of the sample. Patients with a history of autoimmune disease or receiving systemic immunosuppression were excluded from the trial. Peripheral blood for TCR sequencing was drawn from every dose cohort at baseline, at cycle 4 day 1 and at cycle 7 day 1. The samples were taken from a phase I, first-in-human, multicenter, open-label dose-escalation trial of ivuxolimab. Adults with locally advanced or metastatic melanoma, renal cell carcinoma, hepatocellular carcinoma or head and neck squamous cell carcinoma were enrolled in the trial. Before TCR sequencing, CD4+ and CD8+ T cells were separately sorted from peripheral blood.

The sequence links TRBV11-2 to TRBJ1-2; the D gene cannot be named for sure. The sequence came from an adult with an advanced solid tumor such as melanoma, head and neck, liver or kidney cancer. The sample was CD4+ or CD8+ T cells sorted from blood, taken in a trial of the OX40 agonist ivuxolimab. The CDR3 loop reads CASSLEGDGYTF. Here is the DNA: TGTGCCAGCAGCTTAGAAGGAGACGGCTACACCTTC.